This T cell receptor beta chain was sequenced for a study of regulatory T cells in long-lasting Graves disease (dated by TCRdb to about 2021). The study in broad terms: Antithyroid drugs had been taken for less than 3 months by newly diagnosed Graves' disease patients. A total of some 33 samples were covered by TCR sequencing, comprising approximately 13 persistent and 20 newly diagnosed Graves' disease patients. Patients with persistent Graves' disease were compared with patients with newly diagnosed Graves' disease using TCR sequencing and RNA sequencing of peripheral blood. The study was registered as a clinical trial and conducted in China.

This clonotype showed up many times. Its target antigen remains unknown. Base qualities are not provided; no much larger clone lies one nucleotide away. V lost 6 bases and J lost 4 bases, and the count of bases not matched to a germline gene is 7. From the cysteine up to the phenylalanine, the CDR3 has a length of 14 residues. The entry retains the CDR3 DNA only, 42 bases that are in frame from base 1. As encoded in the germline V gene, CDR1 is MDHEN while CDR2 is SYDVKM. Results and caveats for the whole study, not just this receptor: Patients with persistent disease shared more public clonotypes (around 2,700) than newly diagnosed patients did (more than 900). Lower TCR Shannon entropy and fewer highly expanded clones were observed in persistent Graves' disease patients than in newly diagnosed patients, which suggested clonal expansion. Sequencing and analysis were restricted to the TCR beta chain. Only peripheral blood was studied, because thyroid tissue, the primary lesion, was inaccessible. Preferential use of TRBV28, TRBJ1-2 and TRBJ2-5 was observed in persistent disease, whereas TRBV20-1 and TRBJ2-1 were favored in newly diagnosed disease. The small sample size was acknowledged by the authors as a limitation that may reduce accuracy.

Taken with the paper, the label for time point translates to: newly diagnosed GD, antithyroid drugs for less than 3 months. For both TCR sequencing and RNA sequencing, RNA was extracted from PBMCs using TRIzol. Graves' disease was diagnosed according to American Thyroid Association guidelines. Recruitment of patients was carried out at an endocrinology department in Xi'an, China. From each patient, around 9 milliliters of peripheral blood was collected into an EDTA anticoagulant tube. PBMCs were isolated by Ficoll Paque Plus density gradient separation without further T cell sorting. RNA quality was checked with an Agilent 2100 Bioanalyzer and agarose gel, and concentration with a NanoDrop 2000. The library was made by multiplex PCR. The listed sequencing device is Illumina HiSeq 4000. To build TCR beta libraries, CDR3 regions were amplified by Arm-PCR using iRepertoire HTBI primers. PCR products were gel purified before sequencing. From the authors' description of their analysis: Gene usage analysis of CDR3 amino acid clonotypes relied on the approximately 68 TRBV and over 13 TRBJ segments identified across samples. COPE and FqMerger were used to merge filtered high-quality paired reads into contigs. BLAST was used to align contigs to the IMGT TRBV, TRBD and TRBJ reference genes, and CDR3 was defined following IMGT. Any clonotype with a frequency above 0.1% was counted as a highly expanded clone. Shannon entropy was used to measure repertoire diversity, and the Gini coefficient was used to measure V-J evenness. Clonotypes shared by more than one individual were considered public. TCRdb reworked the public reads: Q25 trimming with fastp, MiXCR clone assembly, productive beta chains retained. Each entry merges the rows of one CDR3 protein and shows their most common DNA and genes. These V and J calls derive from TCRdb rather than the authors' analysis. The sample has about 350,000 distinct CDR3 sequences on record, around 15% of them singletons. The ten largest account for over 20% of the sample.

The same data also went into a second study, on T cells in Graves' hyperthyroidism and ophthalmopathy. Drawing on the second study: Graves' hyperthyroidism was defined as stable when no progression to ophthalmopathy occurred over 18 months of follow-up. The hyperthyroidism patients were between 18 and 65 years old and newly diagnosed, with a disease duration of less than 2 months. Any patient with an uncontrolled infection, another autoimmune disease, pregnancy or lactation was excluded. Clinical symptoms, serum thyroxine and TRAb, thyroid ultrasound, and orbital computed tomography formed the basis for the diagnoses. The first round of RT-PCR for the TCR CDR3 was performed with the HTBI primer set and the Qiagen OneStep RT-PCR kit. Most expanded thyroid clonotypes (frequency above 0.001) were also detected in blood, a finding suggesting that blood repertoires may reflect thyroid immune responses. In cross-validation, a model built on a 13 V-J signature told ophthalmopathy apart from stable hyperthyroidism with 87.88% sensitivity and about 81% specificity, and in testing the same model reached 80%/75%. In validation, the model predicted progression to ophthalmopathy a median of roughly six months before onset, with approximately 70% sensitivity and roughly 77% specificity. To identify distinguishing TCR V-J signatures, a discovery cohort of 95 to 100 patients was used, comprising 40 to 45 with Graves' ophthalmopathy and 57 with stable Graves' hyperthyroidism. An independent validation cohort of fewer than 20 hyperthyroidism patients and about 15 patients who later progressed to ophthalmopathy tested prospective prediction of ophthalmopathy. The roughly 91 discovery patients were randomly split 7:3 into training and test sets. In addition, the study compared T-cell repertoires in thyroid tissue and in blood from about six Graves' hyperthyroidism patients. Once sampling was done, hyperthyroidism patients were given methimazole at a starting dose of 30 mg daily, whereas ophthalmopathy patients were given high-dose intravenous methylprednisolone. A second multiplex PCR round built the libraries, followed by size selection and purification. Paired-end sequencing of the libraries was performed with 100 bp reads on an Illumina HiSeq2000. SOAPnuke was used to process the raw data, removing reads that contained adapters or uncalled bases, had a mean Phred below 15, or lacked an exact match to the constant primer or identifier. COPE v1.2.5 was used to merge the high-quality paired reads, and each unique nucleotide sequence was defined as a clonotype. MiTCR v1.1 was used to align clonotypes to the IMGT TRBV, TRBD and TRBJ reference segments. The analysis was restricted to V-J combinations with a frequency above 0.0001, which together covered roughly 99% of the repertoires. A TCS score was defined as the ratio of F50 (clonal expansion) to E x V (chaos), with BLOSUM62-based TCRdist applied between CDR3 peptides within each V-J. Welch's t-statistics and random forest reduced approximately 520 V-J features to about 12, which were used in a naive Bayes classifier (R e1071). Sample size was not statistically predetermined, and blinding of investigators to group allocation was not performed. The paper describes TCR Vbeta CDR3 sequencing of 120 to 150 peripheral blood samples, made up of 43 ophthalmopathy patients, around 78 hyperthyroidism patients and some 17 progressor patients.

The sequences come from peripheral blood mononuclear cells (PBMCs), collected at new diagnosis, from a patient treated with antithyroid drugs. This receptor was taken from a woman aged 18 to 35 with Graves disease. Donor details come from another sample of the same person, matched by shared clones. The rearranged chain carries TRBV28 and TRBJ1-2; 8 central nucleotides agree with TRBD1. The base sequence is TGTGCCAGCAGATCCCGGACAGGGTTCTATGGCTACACCTTC. Its translation reads: CASRSRTGFYGYTF.